This T cell receptor (beta chain) was retrieved from a study of blood T cell repertoires in COVID-19. This clone has only a few counts. CDR3 length equals 12 residues. The ends were cut back, 2 bases at V and 6 bases at J, with 8 bases in the middle. Sequencing used immunoSEQ multiplex PCR; TCRdb keeps in-frame clones, though not all of them. The sample has about 140,000 clones, approximately 84% seen once. The receptor was isolated from an older woman with acute or convalescent COVID-19. The chain employs TRBV12-3 or TRBV12-4 and TRBJ2-7; TRBD2 is a possible D gene (6 bases). Sequenced: peripheral blood. The CDR3 region is CASSLQGGEQYF. The CDR3 nucleotides are TGTGCCAGCAGTTTACAGGGAGGCGAGCAGTACTTC.